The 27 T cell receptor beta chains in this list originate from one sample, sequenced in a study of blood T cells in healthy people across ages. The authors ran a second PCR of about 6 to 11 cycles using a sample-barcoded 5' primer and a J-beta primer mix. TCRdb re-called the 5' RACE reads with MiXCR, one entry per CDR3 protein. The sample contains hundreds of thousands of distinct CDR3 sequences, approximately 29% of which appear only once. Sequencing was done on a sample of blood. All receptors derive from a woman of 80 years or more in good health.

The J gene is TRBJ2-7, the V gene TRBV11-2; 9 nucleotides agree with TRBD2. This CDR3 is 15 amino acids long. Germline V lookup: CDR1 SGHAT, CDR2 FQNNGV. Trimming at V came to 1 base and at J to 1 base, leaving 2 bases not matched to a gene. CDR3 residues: CASSLVLAGSYEQYF. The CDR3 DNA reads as TGTGCCAGCAGCTTAGTTCTAGCGGGGTCCTACGAGCAGTACTTC.

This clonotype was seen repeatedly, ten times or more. The CDR3 here is CASSLALLAGTEETQYF. The CDR3 nucleotides are TGTGCCAGCAGTTTAGCTCTCCTAGCAGGGACCGAAGAGACCCAGTACTTC. This sequence joins TRBV12-3 or TRBV12-4 and TRBJ2-5, with D possibly called TRBD1 or TRBD2 (5 bases each). This CDR3 region has 17 residues. V dropped 0 bases and J dropped 3 bases, with 17 bases sitting between them.

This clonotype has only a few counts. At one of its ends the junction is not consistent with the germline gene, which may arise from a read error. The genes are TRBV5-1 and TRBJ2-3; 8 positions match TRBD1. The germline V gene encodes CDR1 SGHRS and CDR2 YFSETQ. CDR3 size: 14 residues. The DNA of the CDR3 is TGCGCCAGCAGCTTGCCAGGGGGCACAAATACGCAGTATTTT. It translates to CASSLPGGTNTQYF.

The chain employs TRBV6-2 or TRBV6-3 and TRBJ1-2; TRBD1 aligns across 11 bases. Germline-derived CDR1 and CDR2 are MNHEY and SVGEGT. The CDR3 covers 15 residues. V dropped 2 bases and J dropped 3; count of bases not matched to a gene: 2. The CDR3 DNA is TGTGCCAGCAGTTACCCGGACAGGGGGCACTATGGCTACACCTTC. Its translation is CASSYPDRGHYGYTF.

The CDR3 coding sequence is TGCAGCGTTCAACAGGGGAGCTCCTACAATGAGCAGTACTTC. It encodes CSVQQGSSYNEQYF. The chain combines TRBV29-1 with TRBJ2-1; TRBD1 agrees at 7 bases. Matching the DNA end better, TRBJ2-7 makes the J call doubtful. The CDR3 length is 14 residues. Germline CDR1 and CDR2: SQVTM and ANQGSEA.

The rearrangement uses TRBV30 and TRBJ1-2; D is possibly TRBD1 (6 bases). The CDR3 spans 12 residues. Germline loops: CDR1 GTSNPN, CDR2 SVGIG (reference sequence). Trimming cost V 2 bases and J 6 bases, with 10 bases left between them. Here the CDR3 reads CAWSTGLNGYTF. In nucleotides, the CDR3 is TGTGCCTGGAGTACAGGGTTGAATGGCTACACCTTC.

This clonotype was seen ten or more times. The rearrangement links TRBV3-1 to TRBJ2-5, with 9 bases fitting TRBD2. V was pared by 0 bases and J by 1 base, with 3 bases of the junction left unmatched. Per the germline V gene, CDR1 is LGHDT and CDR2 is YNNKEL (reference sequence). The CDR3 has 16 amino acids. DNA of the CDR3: TGTGCCAGCAGCCAAGACAGCGGGGGGCCCCAAGAGACCCAGTACTTC. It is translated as CASSQDSGGPQETQYF.

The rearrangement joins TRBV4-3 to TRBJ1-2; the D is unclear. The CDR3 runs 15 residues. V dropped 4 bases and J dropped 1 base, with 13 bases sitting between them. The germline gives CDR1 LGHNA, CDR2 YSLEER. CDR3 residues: CASSRDRTFNYGYTF. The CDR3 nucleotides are TGCGCCAGCAGCCGAGATCGGACCTTTAACTATGGCTACACCTTC.

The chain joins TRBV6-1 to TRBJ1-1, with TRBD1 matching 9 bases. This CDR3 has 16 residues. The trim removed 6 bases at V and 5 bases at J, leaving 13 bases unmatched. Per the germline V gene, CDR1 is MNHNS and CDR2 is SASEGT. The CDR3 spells CASSRQGDTPLTEAFF. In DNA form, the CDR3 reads TGTGCCAGCAGCCGACAGGGGGATACTCCGTTGACTGAAGCTTTCTTT.

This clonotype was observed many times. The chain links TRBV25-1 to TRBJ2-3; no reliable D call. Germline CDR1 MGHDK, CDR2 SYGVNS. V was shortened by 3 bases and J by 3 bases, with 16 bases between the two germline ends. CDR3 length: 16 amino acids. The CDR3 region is CASSDWVGRLTDTQYF. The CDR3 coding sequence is TGTGCCAGCAGTGATTGGGTGGGTAGGCTGACAGATACGCAGTATTTT.

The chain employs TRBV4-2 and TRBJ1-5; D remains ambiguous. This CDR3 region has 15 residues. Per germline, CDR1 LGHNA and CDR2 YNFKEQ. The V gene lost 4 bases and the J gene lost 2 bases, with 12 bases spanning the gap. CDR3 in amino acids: CASSLDGDGNQPQHF. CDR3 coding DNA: TGTGCCAGCAGCCTGGACGGAGACGGCAATCAGCCCCAGCATTTT.

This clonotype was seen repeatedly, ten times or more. The CDR3 DNA sequence: TGTGCCAGCAGCCCCCGGACTGTTAGGACAGATACGCAGTATTTT. Its translation: CASSPRTVRTDTQYF. The rearrangement uses TRBV7-2 and TRBJ2-3; possibly TRBD2 for D (5 bases). The CDR3 loop spans 15 amino acids. CDR1 and CDR2 (germline): SGHTA, FQGNSA. The ends were cut back, 5 bases at V and 3 bases at J, with 15 bases in the middle.

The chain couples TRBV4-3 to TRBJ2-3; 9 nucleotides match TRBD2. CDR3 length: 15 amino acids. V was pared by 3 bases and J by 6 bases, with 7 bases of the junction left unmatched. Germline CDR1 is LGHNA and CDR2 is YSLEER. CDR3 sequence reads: CASSQRGGGRDTQYF. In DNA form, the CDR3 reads TGCGCCAGCAGCCAGCGGGGGGGCGGCCGGGATACGCAGTATTTT.

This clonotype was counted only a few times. CDR3 residues: CSARDQASGIGWAKNIQYF. DNA for the CDR3: TGCAGTGCTAGAGATCAGGCTAGCGGGATTGGGTGGGCCAAAAACATTCAGTACTTC. The rearrangement uses TRBV20-1 and TRBJ2-4; 9 nucleotides align to TRBD2. CDR1 is DFQATT and CDR2 is SNEGSKA in the germline V gene (reference sequence). The CDR3 loop spans 19 amino acids. Trimming at V came to 0 bases and at J to 1 base, leaving 13 bases not matched to a gene.

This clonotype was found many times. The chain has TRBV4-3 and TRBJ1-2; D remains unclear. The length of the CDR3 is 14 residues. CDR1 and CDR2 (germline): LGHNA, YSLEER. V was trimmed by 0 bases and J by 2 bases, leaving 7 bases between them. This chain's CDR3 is CASSQDLTNYGYTF. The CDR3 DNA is TGCGCCAGCAGCCAAGATCTGACGAACTATGGCTACACCTTC.

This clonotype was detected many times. The CDR3, as DNA: TGTGCCGTTAAGCCGGGACAGGGGGAGGGTGGCTACACCTTC. Translation gives CAVKPGQGEGGYTF. The V and J genes are TRBV5-4 and TRBJ1-2; 11 nucleotides line up with TRBD1. CDR1 is SGHNT and CDR2 is YYREEE in the germline V gene (reference sequence). J gave up 7 bases and V 10 bases, and 12 bases lay outside the gene matches. CDR3 size: 14 residues. Based on the CDR3 plus reference TRBV5-4 and TRBJ1-2, the full variable domain is ETGVTQSPTHLIKTRGQQVTLRCSSQSGHNTVSWYQQALGQGPQFIFQYYREEENGRGNFPPRFSGLQFPNYSSELNVNALELDDSALYLCAVKPGQGEGGYTFGSGTRLTVV.

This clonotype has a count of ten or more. This chain's CDR3 is CASSANYEQYF. The CDR3 nucleotides are TGTGCCAGCAGCGCCAACTACGAGCAGTACTTC. V usage is TRBV11-2 and J usage is TRBJ2-7; unclear D gene. The germline V gene encodes CDR1 SGHAT and CDR2 FQNNGV. The length of the CDR3 is 11 residues. Trimming left V 5 bases short and J 3 bases short, with 5 bases between. Using reference TRBV11-2 and TRBJ2-7 for the parts outside the CDR3, the full variable domain is EAGVAQSPRYKIIEKRQSVAFWCNPISGHATLYWYQQILGQGPKLLIQFQNNGVVDDSQLPKDRFSAERLKGVDSTLKIQPAKLEDSAVYLCASSANYEQYFGPGTRLTVT.

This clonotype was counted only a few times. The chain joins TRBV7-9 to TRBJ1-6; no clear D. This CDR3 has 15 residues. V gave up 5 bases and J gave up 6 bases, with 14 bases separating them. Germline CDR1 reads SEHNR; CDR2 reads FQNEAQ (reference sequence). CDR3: CASSASGMGNSPLHF. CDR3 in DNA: TGTGCCAGCAGCGCTTCGGGTATGGGTAATTCACCCCTCCACTTT.

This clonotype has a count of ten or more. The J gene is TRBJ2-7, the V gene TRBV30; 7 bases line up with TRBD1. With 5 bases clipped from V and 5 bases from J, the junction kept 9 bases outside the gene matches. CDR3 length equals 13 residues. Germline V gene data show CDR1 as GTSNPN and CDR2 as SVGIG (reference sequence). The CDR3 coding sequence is TGTGCCTGGGAAGGGGGCAGTCTACACGAGCAGTACTTC. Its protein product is CAWEGGSLHEQYF.

CDR3 sequence reads: CASGFGYEAFF. In DNA form, the CDR3 reads TGTGCTAGTGGTTTTGGCTATGAAGCTTTCTTT. This sequence joins TRBV12-5 and TRBJ1-1; D is unresolved. This CDR3 has 11 amino acids. CDR1 is LGHNT, CDR2 FRNRAP, per germline. The V end lost 3 bases, the J end lost 7 bases, and 6 bases lay between the germline ends. Together with reference TRBV12-5 and TRBJ1-1, the CDR3 gives the full variable domain: DARVTQTPRHKVTEMGQEVTMRCQPILGHNTVFWYRQTMMQGLELLAYFRNRAPLDDSGMPKDRFSAEMPDATLATLKIQPSEPRDSAVYFCASGFGYEAFFGQGTRLTVV.

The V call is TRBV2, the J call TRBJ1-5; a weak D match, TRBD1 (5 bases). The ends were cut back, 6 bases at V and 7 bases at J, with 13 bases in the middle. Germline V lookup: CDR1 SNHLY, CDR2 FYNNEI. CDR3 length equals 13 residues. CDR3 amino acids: CASRRQWGQPQHF. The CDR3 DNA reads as TGTGCCAGCAGGAGGCAGTGGGGCCAGCCCCAGCATTTT.

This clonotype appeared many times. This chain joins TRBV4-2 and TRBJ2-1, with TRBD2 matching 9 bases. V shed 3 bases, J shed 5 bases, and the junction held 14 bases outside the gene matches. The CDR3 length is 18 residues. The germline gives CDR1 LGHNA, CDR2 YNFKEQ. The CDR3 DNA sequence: TGTGCCAGCAGCCACCGGCGGGGAGCGGGGGGCCCAGACAATGAGCAGTTCTTC. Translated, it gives CASSHRRGAGGPDNEQFF.

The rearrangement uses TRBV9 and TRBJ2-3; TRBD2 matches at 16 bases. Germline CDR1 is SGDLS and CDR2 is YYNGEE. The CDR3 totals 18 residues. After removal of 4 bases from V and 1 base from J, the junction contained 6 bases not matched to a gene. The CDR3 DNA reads TGTGCCAGCAGCACCGGGACTAGCGGGGGGGGACGCACAGATACGCAGTATTTT. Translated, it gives CASSTGTSGGGRTDTQYF.

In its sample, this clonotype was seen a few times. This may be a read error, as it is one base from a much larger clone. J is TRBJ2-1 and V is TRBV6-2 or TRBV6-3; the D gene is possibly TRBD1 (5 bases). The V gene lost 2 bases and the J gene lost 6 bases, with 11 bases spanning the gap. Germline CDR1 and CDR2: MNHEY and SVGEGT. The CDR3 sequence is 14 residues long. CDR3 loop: CASSYERRGNEQFF. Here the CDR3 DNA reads TGTGCCAGCAGTTACGAACGAAGGGGCAATGAGCAGTTCTTC.

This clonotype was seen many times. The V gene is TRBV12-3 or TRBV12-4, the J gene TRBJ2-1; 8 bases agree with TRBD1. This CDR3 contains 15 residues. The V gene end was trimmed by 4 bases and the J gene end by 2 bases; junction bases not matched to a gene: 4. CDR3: CASSSDRGPYNEQFF. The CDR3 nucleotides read TGTGCCAGCAGTTCCGACAGGGGTCCCTACAATGAGCAGTTCTTC.

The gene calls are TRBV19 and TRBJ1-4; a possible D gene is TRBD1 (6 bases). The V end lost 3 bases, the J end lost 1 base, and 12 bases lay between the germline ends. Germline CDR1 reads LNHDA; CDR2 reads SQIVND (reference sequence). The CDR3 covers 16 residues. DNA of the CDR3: TGTGCCAGTAGTATGAATCAACAGGGAACTAATGAAAAACTGTTTTTT. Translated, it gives CASSMNQQGTNEKLFF.

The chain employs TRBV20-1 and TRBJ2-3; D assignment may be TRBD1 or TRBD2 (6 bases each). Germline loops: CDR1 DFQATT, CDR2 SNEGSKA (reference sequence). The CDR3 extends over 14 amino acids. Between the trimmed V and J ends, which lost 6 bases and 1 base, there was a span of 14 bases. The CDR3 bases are TGCAGTGCCGAAGGGGGGATCGGCACAGATACGCAGTATTTT. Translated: CSAEGGIGTDTQYF.